This entry concerns a single T cell receptor beta chain. Generated by immunoSEQ multiplex PCR, the TCRdb table keeps only in-frame clones and is missing some. The sample lists nearly 200,000 clones, 91% seen once, with over 1.5% in the top ten. This CDR3 is built from 12 residues. Germline V lookup: CDR1 MNHEY, CDR2 SVGAGI. The V end lost 8 bases, the J end lost 6 bases, and 11 bases lay between the germline ends. The data belong to a study of control samples from healthy donors and cancer patients. This chain uses TRBV6-5 with TRBJ1-5, with D tentatively TRBD1 (6 bases). Sequenced input: blood. The sequence derives from a man aged 30 to 39 in good health. The CDR3: CASLTGSQPQHF. CDR3 coding DNA: TGTGCCAGCCTAACAGGGAGTCAGCCCCAGCATTTT.